The TCR beta chain under discussion was sequenced for a study of human T cells and chemical hapten exposure. About the study: DPC 0.01% went on the upper back by patch test, with reading at 6 days.

Details on this clonotype: Antigen unknown. No conserved phenylalanine or tryptophan ends this CDR3, so it is likely a read error.

Findings and caveats of the study: Donors had alopecia, so their immune response may differ from healthy people's.

Time point in this sample: pre-sensitization, week 0. Treatment specified: therapeutic diphenylcyclopropenone sensitization with weekly scalp DPC. Alopecia patients between 18 and 70 years old and suitable for DPC were used as donors. Each CDR3 protein gets one entry after TCRdb re-called the RACE reads with MiXCR. The table includes around 57,000 distinct CDR3 sequences, approximately 10% detected once. Per the germline V gene, CDR1 is DFQATT and CDR2 is SNEGSKA (reference sequence). The V end was cut by 6 bases, the J end by 0 bases, with 12 bases between. This CDR3 spans 13 amino acids. This clonotype was obtained from a woman aged 40 to 50 with alopecia areata. Some clones in this sample may be carry-over from other donors' samples. This chain connects TRBV20-1 to TRBJ2-7; D may be TRBD2 (6 bases). Specimen: whole blood, collected in connection with sensitization to the hapten diphenylcyclopropenone (DPC). The CDR3 region is CSARGGSSYEQYS. DNA of the CDR3: TGCAGTGCCCGTGGGGGGAGCTCCTACGAGCAGTACTCC.